The T cell receptor (beta chain) described here comes from a study of T cells in Graves' hyperthyroidism and ophthalmopathy. Study conclusions and caveats: Classification by a 13 V-J model distinguished ophthalmopathy from stable hyperthyroidism. Most thyroid clonotypes that were expanded above 0.001 also turned up in blood.

This clonotype was found a few times. Its target is unknown. This CDR3 contains 11 residues. Germline V CDR1 and CDR2: WNHNN, SYGVQD (reference sequence). Trimming pared 7 bases from V and 6 bases from J, leaving 9 bases between. Researchers took RNA transcripts and amplified the TCR beta CDR3 regions from them. First-round RT-PCR targeting the TCR CDR3 was performed with the HTBI primer set. TCRdb re-analysed the multiplex PCR reads in MiXCR, keeping a single row per CDR3 protein. The sample consists of about 360,000 distinct CDR3 sequences, 15% to 17% of them appearing once. Sequencing input: blood. The TCR originated in a woman aged 18 to 35 with Graves' hyperthyroidism that later progressed to Graves' ophthalmopathy. The rearrangement links TRBV10-1 to TRBJ1-1; the D is unclear. The CDR3 reads CASTEDAEAFF. CDR3 DNA sequence: TGCGCCAGCACAGAGGACGCTGAAGCTTTCTTT.